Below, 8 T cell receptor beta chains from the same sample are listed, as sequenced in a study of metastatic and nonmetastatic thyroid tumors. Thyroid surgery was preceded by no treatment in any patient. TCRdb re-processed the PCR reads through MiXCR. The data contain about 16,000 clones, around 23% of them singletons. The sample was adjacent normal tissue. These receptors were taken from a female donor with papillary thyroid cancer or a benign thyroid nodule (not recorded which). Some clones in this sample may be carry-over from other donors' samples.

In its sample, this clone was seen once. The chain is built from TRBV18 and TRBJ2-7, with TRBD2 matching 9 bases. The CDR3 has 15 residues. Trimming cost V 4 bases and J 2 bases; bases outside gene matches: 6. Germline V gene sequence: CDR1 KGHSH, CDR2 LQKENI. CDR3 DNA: TGTGCCAGCTCACGAACTAGCGGGTCCCCCTACGAGCAGTACTTC. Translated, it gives CASSRTSGSPYEQYF.

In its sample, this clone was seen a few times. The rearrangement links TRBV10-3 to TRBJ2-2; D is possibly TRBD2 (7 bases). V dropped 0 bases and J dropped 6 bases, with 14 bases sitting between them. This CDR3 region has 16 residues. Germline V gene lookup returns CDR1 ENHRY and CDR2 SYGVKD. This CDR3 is CAISESNREGAGELFF. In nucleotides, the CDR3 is TGTGCCATCAGTGAGTCGAACAGGGAGGGAGCCGGGGAGCTGTTTTTT.

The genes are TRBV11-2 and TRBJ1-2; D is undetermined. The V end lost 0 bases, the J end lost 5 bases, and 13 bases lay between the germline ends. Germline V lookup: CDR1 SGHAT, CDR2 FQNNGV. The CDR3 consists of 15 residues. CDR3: CASSLERTDYYGYTF. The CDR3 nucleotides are TGTGCCAGCAGCTTAGAAAGGACGGATTATTATGGCTACACCTTC.

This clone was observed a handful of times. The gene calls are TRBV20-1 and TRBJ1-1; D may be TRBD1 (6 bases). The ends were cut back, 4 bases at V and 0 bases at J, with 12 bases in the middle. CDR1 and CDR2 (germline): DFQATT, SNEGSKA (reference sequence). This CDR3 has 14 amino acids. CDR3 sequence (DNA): TGCAGTGCTACGGGACACCCTATGAACACTGAAGCTTTCTTT. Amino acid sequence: CSATGHPMNTEAFF.

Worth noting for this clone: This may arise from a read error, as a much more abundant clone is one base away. As DNA, the CDR3 is TGCGCCAGCAGCTTCGGATATGTCTACACCTTC. Its protein is CASSFGYVYTF. The J gene is TRBJ1-2, the V gene TRBV5-1, with D unresolved. The CDR3 spans 11 residues. Germline CDR1 SGHRS, CDR2 YFSETQ.

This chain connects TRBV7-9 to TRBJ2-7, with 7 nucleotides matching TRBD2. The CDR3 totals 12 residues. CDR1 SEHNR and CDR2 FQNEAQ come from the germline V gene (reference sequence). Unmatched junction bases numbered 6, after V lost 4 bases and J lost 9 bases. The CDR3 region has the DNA TGTGCCAGCAGCTATGGGTCGGGGGGGCAGTACGTC. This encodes CASSYGSGGQYV.

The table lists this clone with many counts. DNA of the CDR3: TGCGCCAGCAGCCAACTCTGGGCAGGGGGCCTCCAAGAGACCCAGTACTTC. Translation: CASSQLWAGGLQETQYF. This chain uses TRBV4-1 with TRBJ2-5; the match to TRBD1 covers 8 bases. The germline CDR1 and CDR2 sequences are MGHRA and YSYEKL. V shed 2 bases and J 1 base; nucleotides not matched to a gene: 9. This CDR3 comprises 17 residues.

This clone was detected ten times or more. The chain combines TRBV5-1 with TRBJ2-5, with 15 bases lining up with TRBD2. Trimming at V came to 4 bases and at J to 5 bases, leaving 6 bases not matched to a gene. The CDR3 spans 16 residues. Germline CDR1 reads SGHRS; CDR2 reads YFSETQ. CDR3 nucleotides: TGCGCCAGCAGCGCCGGGACTAGCGGGAGGTGGGAGACCCAGTACTTC. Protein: CASSAGTSGRWETQYF.